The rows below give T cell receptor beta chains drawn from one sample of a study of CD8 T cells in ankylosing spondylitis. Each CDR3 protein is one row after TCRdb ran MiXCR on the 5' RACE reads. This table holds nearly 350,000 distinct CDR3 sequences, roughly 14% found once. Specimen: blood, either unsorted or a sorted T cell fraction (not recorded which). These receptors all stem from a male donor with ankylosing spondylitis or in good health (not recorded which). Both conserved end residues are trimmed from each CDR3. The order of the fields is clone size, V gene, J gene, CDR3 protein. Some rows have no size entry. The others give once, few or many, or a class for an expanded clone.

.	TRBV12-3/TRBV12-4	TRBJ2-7	ASSWTGGREQY
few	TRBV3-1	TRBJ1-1	ASSQLTVTEAF
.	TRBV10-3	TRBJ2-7	AIASQRGLAGGHEQY
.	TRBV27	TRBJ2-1	ASLGPARDEQF
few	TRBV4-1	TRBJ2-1	ASSQSPSGLYNEQF
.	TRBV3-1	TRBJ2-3	ASSQEYGLPFSTDTQY
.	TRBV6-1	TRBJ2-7	ASRRRAPYEQY
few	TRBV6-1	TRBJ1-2	ASSSTRGGRDYGYT
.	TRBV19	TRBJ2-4	ASSIDGSGAKNIQY
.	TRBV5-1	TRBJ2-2	ASSVSGDRDTGELF
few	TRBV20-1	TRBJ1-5	SARSGYQPQH
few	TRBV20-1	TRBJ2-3	SARLQGRDTQY
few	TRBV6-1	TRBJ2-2	APRGGIPGELF
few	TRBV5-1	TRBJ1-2	ASSLDTGGYGYT
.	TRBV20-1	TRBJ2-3	SASTGDTQY
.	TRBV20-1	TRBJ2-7	SARGTSGLEQY
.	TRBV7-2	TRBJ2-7	ASSPLRGQGSYEQY
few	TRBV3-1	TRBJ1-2	ASSQDPDANYGYT
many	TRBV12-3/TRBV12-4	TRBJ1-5	ASSEPGRNQPQH
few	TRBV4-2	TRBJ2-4	ASSQDLTSGDIQY
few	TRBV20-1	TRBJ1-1	SARDTANTEAF
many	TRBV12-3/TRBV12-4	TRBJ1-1	ASSLASQGGTEAF
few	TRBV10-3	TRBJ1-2	AISESEQNYGYT
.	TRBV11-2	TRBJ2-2	ATGRGELF
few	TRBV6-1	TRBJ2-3	ASSEVGLAGDTQY
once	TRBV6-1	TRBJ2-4	ASSATQGNIQY
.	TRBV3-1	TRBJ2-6	ASSQEMAGANVLT
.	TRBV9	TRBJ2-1	ASSVATLTSGVSYNEQF
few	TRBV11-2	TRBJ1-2	ASSLEKGDYGYT
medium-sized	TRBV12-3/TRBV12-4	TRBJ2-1	ASEHGGTSAHNEQF
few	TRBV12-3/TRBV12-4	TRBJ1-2	ASSLQGAEGSGYT
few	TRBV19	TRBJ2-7	ASSSEFGVPTYEQY
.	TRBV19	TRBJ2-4	ASSATGLAKNIQY
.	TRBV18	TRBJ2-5	ASSLNGGGARTSFQETQY
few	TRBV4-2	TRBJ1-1	ASSQRAGTEAF
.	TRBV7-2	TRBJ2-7	ASSYEQGRSYEQY
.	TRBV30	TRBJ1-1	AWSGGFEAF
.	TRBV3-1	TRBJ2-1	ASSRPSTYNEQF
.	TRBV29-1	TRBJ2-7	SVRQPSYEQY
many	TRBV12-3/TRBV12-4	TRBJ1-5	ASSPIGLSNQPQH
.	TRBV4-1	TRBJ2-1	ASSQPTSGKDEQF
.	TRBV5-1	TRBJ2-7	ASRTGQGKYYEQY
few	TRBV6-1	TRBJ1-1	ASSEVGTNTEAF
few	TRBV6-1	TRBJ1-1	ASSAPWGNTEAF
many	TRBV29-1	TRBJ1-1	SVVLFGTMNTEAF
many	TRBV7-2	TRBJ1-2	ASSPDRANYGYT
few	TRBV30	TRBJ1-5	AWSVRAGASNQPQH
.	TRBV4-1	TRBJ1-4	ASSQAYRGEKLF
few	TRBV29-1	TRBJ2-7	SVAGSSYEQY
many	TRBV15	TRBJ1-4	ATSRAGVGTNEKLF
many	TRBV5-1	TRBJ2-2	ASSAQGNTGELF
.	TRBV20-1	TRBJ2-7	SASRLAGEKMQY
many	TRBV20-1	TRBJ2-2	SARDGGPSRELF
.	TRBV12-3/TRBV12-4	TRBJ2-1	ASSFGLSNEQF
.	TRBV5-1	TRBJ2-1	ASSFEGFGNEQF
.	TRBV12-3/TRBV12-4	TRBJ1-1	ASTQGSVVTEAF
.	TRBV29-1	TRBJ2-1	SVAENEQF
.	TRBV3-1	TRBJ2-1	ASSQDGAEQF
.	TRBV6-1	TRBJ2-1	ASRTSGGSSYNEQF
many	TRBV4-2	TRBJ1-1	ASSQGDRTNTEAF